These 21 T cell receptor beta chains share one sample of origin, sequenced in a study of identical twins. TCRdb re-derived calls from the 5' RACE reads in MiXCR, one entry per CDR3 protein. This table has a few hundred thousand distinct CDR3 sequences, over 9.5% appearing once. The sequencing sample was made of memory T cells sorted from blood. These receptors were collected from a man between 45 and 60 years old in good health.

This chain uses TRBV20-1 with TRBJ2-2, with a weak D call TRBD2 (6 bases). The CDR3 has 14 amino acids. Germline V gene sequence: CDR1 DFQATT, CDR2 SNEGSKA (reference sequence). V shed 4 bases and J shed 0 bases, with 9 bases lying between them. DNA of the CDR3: TGCAGTGCTATGGAGGGATCGAACACCGGGGAGCTGTTTTTT. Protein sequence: CSAMEGSNTGELFF.

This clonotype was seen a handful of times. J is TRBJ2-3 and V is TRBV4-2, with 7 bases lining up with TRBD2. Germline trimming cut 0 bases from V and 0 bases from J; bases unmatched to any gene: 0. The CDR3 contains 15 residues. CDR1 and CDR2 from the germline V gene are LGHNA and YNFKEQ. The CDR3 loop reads CASSQDSGSTDTQYF. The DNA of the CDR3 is TGTGCCAGCAGCCAAGATAGCGGGAGCACAGATACGCAGTATTTT.

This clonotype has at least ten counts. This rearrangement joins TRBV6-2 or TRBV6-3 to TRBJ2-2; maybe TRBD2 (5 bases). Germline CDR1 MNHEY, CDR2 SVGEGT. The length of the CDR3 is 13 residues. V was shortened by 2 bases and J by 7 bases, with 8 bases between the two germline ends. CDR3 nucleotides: TGTGCCAGCAGTTACGAGGGAGACGGGGAGCTGTTTTTT. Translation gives CASSYEGDGELFF.

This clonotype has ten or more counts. In nucleotides, the CDR3 is TGCGCCAGCAGCTTACATAGCGGGAGGGCCCCAGATACGCAGTATTTT. Protein sequence: CASSLHSGRAPDTQYF. V gene TRBV5-1 combines with J gene TRBJ2-3, with 11 nucleotides matching TRBD2. Losses at the gene ends were 2 bases for V and 4 bases for J; bases not matched to a gene: 6. This CDR3 spans 16 amino acids. CDR1 and CDR2 from the germline V gene are SGHRS and YFSETQ.

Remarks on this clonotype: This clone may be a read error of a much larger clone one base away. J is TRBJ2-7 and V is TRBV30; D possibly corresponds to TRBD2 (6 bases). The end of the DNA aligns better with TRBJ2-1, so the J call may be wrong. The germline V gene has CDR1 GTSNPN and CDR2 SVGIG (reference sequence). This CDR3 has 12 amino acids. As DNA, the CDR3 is TGTGCCTGGAGTGTTGCGGGGAACGAGCAGTTCTTC. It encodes CAWSVAGNEQFF.

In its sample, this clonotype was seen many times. The CDR3 sequence is CASSQEGFEKLFF. CDR3 bases: TGCGCCAGCAGCCAAGAAGGGTTTGAAAAACTGTTTTTT. V gene TRBV4-1 combines with J gene TRBJ1-4, with unresolved D. This CDR3 comprises 13 residues. V shed 0 bases and J shed 7 bases, with 6 bases lying between them. Per the germline V gene, CDR1 is MGHRA and CDR2 is YSYEKL.

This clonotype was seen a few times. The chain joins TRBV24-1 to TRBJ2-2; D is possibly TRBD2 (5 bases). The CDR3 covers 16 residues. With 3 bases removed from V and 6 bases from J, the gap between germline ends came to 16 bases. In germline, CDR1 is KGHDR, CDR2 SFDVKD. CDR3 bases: TGTGCCACCAGTGATATTTCTAGCAGCGTGGCCGGGGAGCTGTTTTTT. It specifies CATSDISSSVAGELFF.

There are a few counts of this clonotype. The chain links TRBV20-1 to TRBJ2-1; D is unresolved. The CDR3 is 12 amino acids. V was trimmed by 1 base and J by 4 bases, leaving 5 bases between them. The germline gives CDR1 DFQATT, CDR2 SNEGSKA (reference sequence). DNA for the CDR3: TGCAGTGCTAGAGTAACTTACAATGAGCAGTTCTTC. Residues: CSARVTYNEQFF.

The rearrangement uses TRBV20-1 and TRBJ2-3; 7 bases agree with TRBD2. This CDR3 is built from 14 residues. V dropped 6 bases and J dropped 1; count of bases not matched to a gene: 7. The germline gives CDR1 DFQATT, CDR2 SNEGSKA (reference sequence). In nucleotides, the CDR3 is TGCAGTGCCGTCCGGGGAGGGGGCACAGATACGCAGTATTTT. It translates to CSAVRGGGTDTQYF.

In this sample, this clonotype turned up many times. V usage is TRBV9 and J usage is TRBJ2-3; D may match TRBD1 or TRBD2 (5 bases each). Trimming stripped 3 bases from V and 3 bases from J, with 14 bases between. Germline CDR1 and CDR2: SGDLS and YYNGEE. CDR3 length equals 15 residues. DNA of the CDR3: TGTGCCAGCAGCGAGGGACCTACTAGGACAGATACGCAGTATTTT. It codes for CASSEGPTRTDTQYF.

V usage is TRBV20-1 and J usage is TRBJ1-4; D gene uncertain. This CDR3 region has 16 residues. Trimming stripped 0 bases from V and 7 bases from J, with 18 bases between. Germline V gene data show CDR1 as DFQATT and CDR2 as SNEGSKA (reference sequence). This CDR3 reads CSARDEWEGLPEKLFF. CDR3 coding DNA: TGCAGTGCTAGAGATGAATGGGAAGGGCTGCCTGAAAAACTGTTTTTT.

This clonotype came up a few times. The DNA of the CDR3 is TGTGCCAGCAGTTGGCTCCGGGAGCTACACGAGCAGTACTTC. As protein: CASSWLRELHEQYF. V gene TRBV6-2 or TRBV6-3 combines with J gene TRBJ2-7, with D maybe TRBD2 (6 bases). Germline V gene lookup returns CDR1 MNHEY and CDR2 SVGEGT. The CDR3 has 14 amino acids. Trimming removed 4 bases at V and 5 bases at J, with 15 bases between.

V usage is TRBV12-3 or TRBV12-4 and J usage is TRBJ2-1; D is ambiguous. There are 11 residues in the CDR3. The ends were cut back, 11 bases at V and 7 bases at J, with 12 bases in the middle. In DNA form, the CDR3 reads TGTGCCTCTGGACCCTTTAATGAGCAGTTCTTC. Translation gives CASGPFNEQFF.

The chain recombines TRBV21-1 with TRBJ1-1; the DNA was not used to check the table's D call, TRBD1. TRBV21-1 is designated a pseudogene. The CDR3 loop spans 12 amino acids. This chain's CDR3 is CASSRDRGILFF. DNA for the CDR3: TGTGCCAGCAGCCGGGACAGGGGGATCCTTTTCTTT.

CDR3 protein: CSARAGGPNTQYF. The CDR3, as DNA: TGCAGTGCTAGAGCGGGGGGGCCTAATACGCAGTATTTT. The chain is built from TRBV20-1 and TRBJ2-3, with TRBD2 identical over 8 bases. V lost 1 base to trimming and J lost 7 bases; unmatched junction nucleotides: 4. CDR3 length: 13 residues. Germline V gives CDR1 DFQATT, CDR2 SNEGSKA (reference sequence).

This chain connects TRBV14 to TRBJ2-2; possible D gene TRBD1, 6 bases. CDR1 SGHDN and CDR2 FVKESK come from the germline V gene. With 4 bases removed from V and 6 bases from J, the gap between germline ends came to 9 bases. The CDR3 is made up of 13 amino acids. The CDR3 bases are TGTGCCAGCAGCCTACAGGGCCCCGGGGAGCTGTTTTTT. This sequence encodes CASSLQGPGELFF. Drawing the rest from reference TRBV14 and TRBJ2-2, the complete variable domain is EAGVTQFPSHSVIEKGQTVTLRCDPISGHDNLYWYRRVMGKEIKFLLHFVKESKQDESGMPNNRFLAERTGGTYSTLKVQPAELEDSGVYFCASSLQGPGELFFGEGSRLTVL.

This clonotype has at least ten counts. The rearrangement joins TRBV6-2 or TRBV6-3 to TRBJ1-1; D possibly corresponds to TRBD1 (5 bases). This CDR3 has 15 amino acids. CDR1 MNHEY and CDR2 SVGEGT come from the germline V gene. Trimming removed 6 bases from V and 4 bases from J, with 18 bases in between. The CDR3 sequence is CASSLGHGGSTEAFF. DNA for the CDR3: TGTGCCAGCAGCTTAGGCCATGGGGGAAGCACTGAAGCTTTCTTT.

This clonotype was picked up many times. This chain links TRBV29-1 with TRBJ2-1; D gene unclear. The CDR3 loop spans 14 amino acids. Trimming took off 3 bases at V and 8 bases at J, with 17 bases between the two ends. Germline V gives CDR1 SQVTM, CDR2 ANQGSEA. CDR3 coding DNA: TGCAGCGTTGACAGGTTAAAGGGTTTGCATGAGCAGTTCTTC. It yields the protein CSVDRLKGLHEQFF.

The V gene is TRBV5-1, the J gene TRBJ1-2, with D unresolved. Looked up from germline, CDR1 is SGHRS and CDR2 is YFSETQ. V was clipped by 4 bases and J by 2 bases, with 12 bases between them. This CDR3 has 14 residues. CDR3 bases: TGCGCCAGCAGCAGAGAGGACGGAAACTATGGCTACACCTTC. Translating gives CASSREDGNYGYTF.

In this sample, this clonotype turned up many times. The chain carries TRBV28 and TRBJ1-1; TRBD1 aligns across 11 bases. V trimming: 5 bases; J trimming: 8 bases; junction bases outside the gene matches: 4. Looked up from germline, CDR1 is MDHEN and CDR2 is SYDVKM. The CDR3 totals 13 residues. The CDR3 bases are TGTGCCAGCAGTGACGGACAGGGGGCGGAAGCTTTCTTT. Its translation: CASSDGQGAEAFF.

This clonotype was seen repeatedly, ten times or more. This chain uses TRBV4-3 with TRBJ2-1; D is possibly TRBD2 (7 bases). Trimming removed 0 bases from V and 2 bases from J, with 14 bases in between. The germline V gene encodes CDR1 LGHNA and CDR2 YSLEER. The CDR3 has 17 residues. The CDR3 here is CASSQEGRGGAYNEQFF. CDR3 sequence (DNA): TGCGCCAGCAGCCAAGAAGGGAGGGGGGGGGCCTACAATGAGCAGTTCTTC.